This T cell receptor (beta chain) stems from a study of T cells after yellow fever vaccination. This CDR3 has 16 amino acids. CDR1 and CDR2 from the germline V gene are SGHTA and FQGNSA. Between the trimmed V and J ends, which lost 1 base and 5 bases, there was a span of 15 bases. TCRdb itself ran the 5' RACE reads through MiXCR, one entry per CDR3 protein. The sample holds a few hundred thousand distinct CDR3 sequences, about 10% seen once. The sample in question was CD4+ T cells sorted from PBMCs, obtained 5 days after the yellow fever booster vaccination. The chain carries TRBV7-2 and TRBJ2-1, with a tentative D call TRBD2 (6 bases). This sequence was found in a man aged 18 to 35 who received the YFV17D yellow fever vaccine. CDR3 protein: CASSLGGGSGHNEQFF. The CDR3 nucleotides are TGTGCCAGCAGCTTAGGTGGGGGGAGCGGGCACAATGAGCAGTTCTTC. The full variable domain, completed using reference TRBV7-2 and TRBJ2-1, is GAGVSQSPSNKVTEKGKDVELRCDPISGHTALYWYRQSLGQGLEFLIYFQGNSAPDKSGLPSDRFSAERTGGSVSTLTIQRTQQEDSAVYLCASSLGGGSGHNEQFFGPGTRLTVL.